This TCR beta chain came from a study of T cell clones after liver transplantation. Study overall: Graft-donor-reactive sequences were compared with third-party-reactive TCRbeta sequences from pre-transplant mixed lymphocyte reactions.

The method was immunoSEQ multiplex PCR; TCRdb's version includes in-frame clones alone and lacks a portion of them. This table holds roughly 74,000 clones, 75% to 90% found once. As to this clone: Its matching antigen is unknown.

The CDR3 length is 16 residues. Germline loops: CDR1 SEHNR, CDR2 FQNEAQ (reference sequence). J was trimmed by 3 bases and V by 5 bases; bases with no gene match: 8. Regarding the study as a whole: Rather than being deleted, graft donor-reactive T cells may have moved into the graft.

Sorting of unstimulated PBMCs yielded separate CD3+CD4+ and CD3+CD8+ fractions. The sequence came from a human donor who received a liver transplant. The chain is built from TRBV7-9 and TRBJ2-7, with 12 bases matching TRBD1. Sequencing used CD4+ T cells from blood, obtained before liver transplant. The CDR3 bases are TGTGCCAGCAGCCCACCGGGACAGGGGGCGGTCTACGAGCAGTACTTC. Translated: CASSPPGQGAVYEQYF.